This T cell receptor (beta chain) derives from a study of Graves' ophthalmopathy and Graves' hyperthyroidism. Study findings and constraints: Blood was where most expanded thyroid clonotypes above 0.001 frequency also turned up. Cross-validated, the 13-signature model showed 87.88%/81.08% sensitivity/specificity, and 80%/75% in the test set.

This clonotype was seen ten or more times. Its antigen remains unidentified. The germline CDR1 and CDR2 sequences are SGHTA and FQGNSA. Trimming took 1 base from V and 7 from J, leaving 10 bases between them. The CDR3 covers 13 residues. A diagnosis was made from clinical symptoms together with serum thyroxine, TRAb, thyroid ultrasound and orbital computed tomography. Investigators amplified TCR beta CDR3 regions from RNA transcripts. The first round was an RT-PCR with HTBI primers, and the second round was a multiplex PCR. TCRdb reprocessed the multiplex PCR reads via MiXCR and lists one record per CDR3 protein. Here the sample spans over a million distinct CDR3 sequences, around a third being singletons.

The specimen was peripheral blood or thyroid tissue (not recorded which). V and J are TRBV7-2 and TRBJ1-2, with no clear D. This receptor was identified in an adult man with Graves' hyperthyroidism. The CDR3 reads CASSLERAGGYTF. DNA for the CDR3: TGTGCCAGCAGCTTAGAACGAGCAGGTGGCTACACCTTC. The whole variable domain, filled in from reference TRBV7-2 and TRBJ1-2, reads GAGVSQSPSNKVTEKGKDVELRCDPISGHTALYWYRQSLGQGLEFLIYFQGNSAPDKSGLPSDRFSAERTGGSVSTLTIQRTQQEDSAVYLCASSLERAGGYTFGSGTRLTVV.